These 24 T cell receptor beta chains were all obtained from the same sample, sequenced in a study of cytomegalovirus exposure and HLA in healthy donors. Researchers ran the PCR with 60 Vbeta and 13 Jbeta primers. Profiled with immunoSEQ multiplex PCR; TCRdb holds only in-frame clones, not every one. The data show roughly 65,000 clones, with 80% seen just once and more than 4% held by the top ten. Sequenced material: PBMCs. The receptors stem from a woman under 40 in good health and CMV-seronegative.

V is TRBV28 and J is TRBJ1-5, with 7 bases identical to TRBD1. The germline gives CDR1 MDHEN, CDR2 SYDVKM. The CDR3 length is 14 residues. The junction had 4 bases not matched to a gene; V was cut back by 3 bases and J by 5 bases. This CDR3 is CASSFPDRYQPQHF. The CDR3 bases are TGTGCCAGCAGTTTTCCGGACAGGTATCAGCCCCAGCATTTT.

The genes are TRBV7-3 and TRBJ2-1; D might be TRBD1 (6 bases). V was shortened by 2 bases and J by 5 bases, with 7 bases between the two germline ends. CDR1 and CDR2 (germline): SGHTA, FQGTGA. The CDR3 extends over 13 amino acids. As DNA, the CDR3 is TGTGCCAGCAGCTTACACAGGGACAATGAGCAGTTCTTC. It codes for CASSLHRDNEQFF.

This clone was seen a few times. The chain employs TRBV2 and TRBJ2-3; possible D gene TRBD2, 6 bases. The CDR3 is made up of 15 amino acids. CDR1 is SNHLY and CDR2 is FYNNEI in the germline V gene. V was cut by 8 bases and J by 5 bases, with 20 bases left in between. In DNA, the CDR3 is TGTGCCAGCCACTATTTCCGGGACTGGGAAGATACGCAGTATTTT. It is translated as CASHYFRDWEDTQYF.

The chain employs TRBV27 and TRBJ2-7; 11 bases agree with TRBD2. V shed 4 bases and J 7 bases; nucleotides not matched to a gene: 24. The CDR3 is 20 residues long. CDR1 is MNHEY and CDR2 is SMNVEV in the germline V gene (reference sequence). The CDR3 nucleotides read TGTGCCAGCAGTTCCCATCTTCGTCGACTAGCGGGAATGGTAATCAGTGAGCAGTACTTC. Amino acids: CASSSHLRRLAGMVISEQYF.

CDR3: CASSHHTGTSGYEQYF. CDR3 coding DNA: TGCGCCAGCAGCCACCACACCGGGACTAGCGGTTACGAGCAGTACTTC. This rearrangement joins TRBV4-1 to TRBJ2-7; 11 bases line up with TRBD2. Trimming removed 3 bases from V and 4 bases from J; junction bases left unmatched: 8. Germline V gives CDR1 MGHRA, CDR2 YSYEKL. This CDR3 is built from 16 residues.

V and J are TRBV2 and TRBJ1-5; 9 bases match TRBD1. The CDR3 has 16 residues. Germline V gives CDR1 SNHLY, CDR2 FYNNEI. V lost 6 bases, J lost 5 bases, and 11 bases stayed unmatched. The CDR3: CASRRDREIRDQPQHF. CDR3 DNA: TGTGCCAGCAGGAGGGACAGGGAAATAAGGGATCAGCCCCAGCATTTT.

The CDR3 region has the DNA TGTGCCAGCAGCCCCCGGGGGGGTACAGATACGCAGTATTTT. Its protein product is CASSPRGGTDTQYF. This chain uses TRBV7-9 with TRBJ2-3, with TRBD2 matching 8 bases. Unmatched junction bases numbered 4, after V lost 5 bases and J lost 3 bases. Germline lookup yields CDR1 SEHNR and CDR2 FQNEAQ (reference sequence). The CDR3 runs 14 residues.

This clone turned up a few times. The CDR3 nucleotides are TGTGCCAGCACTAAAGACAGAAATAATGAAAAACTGTTTTTT. This encodes CASTKDRNNEKLFF. The chain has TRBV6-1 and TRBJ1-4; TRBD1 might be the D (5 bases). Germline-derived CDR1 and CDR2 are MNHNS and SASEGT. CDR3 size: 14 residues. The germline V and J ends were trimmed by 7 bases and 4 bases, with 13 bases remaining between them.

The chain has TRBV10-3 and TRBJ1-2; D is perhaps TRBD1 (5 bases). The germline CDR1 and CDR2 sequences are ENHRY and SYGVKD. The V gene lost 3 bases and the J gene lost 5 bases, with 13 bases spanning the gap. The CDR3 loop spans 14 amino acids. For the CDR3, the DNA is TGTGCCATCAGTGAAGCGGGGGTAATGTATGGCTACACCTTC. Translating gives CAISEAGVMYGYTF.

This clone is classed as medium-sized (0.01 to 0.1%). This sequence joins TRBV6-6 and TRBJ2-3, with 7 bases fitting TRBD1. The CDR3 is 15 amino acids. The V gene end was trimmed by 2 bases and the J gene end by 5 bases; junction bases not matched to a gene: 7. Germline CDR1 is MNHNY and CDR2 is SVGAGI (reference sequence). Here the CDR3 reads CASSYADRDGDTQYF. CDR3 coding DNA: TGTGCCAGCAGTTACGCAGACAGGGATGGAGATACGCAGTATTTT.

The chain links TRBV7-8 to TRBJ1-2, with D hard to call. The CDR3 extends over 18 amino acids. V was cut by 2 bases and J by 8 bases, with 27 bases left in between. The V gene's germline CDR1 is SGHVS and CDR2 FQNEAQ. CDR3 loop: CASSLSRRPYSEGHGYTF. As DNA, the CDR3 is TGTGCCAGCAGCTTATCCCGCCGGCCGTACAGTGAGGGTCACGGCTACACCTTC.

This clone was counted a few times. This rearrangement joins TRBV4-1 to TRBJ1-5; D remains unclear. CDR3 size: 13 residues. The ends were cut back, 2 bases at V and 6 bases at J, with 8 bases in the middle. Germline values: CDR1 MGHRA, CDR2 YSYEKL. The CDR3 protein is CASSQIGGQPQHF. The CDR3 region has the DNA TGCGCCAGCAGCCAAATTGGAGGTCAGCCCCAGCATTTT.

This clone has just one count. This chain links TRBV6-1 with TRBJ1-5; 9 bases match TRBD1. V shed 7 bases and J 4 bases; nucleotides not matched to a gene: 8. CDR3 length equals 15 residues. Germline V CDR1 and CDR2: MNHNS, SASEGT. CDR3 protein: CASKGGQGPNQPQHF. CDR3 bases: TGTGCCAGCAAGGGGGGACAGGGTCCAAATCAGCCCCAGCATTTT.

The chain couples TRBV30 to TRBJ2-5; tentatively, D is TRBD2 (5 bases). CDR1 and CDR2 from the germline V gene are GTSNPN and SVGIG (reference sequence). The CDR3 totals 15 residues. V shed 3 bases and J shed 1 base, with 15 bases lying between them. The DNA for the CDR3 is TGTGCCTGGAGCGCCGACTACTCTCGCCAAGAGACCCAGTACTTC. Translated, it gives CAWSADYSRQETQYF.

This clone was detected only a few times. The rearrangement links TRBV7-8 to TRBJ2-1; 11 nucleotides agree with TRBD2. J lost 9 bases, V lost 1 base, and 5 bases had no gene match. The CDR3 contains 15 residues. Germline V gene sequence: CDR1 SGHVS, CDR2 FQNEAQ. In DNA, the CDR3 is TGTGCCAGCAGCTTAGATAGCGGGAGGGCCATTGAGCAGTTCTTC. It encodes CASSLDSGRAIEQFF.

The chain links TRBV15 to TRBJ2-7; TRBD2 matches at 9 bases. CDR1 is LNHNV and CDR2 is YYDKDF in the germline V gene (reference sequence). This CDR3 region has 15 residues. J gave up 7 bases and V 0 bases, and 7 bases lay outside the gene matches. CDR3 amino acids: CATSREAGGPGEQYF. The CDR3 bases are TGTGCCACCAGCAGAGAGGCGGGAGGGCCAGGTGAGCAGTACTTC.

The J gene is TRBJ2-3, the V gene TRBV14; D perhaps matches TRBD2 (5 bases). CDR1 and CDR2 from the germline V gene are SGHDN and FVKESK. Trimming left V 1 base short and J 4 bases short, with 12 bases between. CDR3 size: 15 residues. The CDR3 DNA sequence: TGTGCCAGCAGCCAAGGGAATGCGGGCGCAGATACGCAGTATTTT. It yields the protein CASSQGNAGADTQYF.

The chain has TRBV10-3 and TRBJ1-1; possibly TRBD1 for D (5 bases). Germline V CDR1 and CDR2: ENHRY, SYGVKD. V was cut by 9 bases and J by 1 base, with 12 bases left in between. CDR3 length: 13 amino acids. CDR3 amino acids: CAMGQQENTEAFF. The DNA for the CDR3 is TGTGCCATGGGTCAACAGGAGAACACTGAAGCTTTCTTT.

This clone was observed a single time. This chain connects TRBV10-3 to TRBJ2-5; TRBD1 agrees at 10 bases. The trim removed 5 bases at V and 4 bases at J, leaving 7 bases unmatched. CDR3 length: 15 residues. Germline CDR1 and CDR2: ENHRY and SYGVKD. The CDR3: CAISPTGGAGETQYF. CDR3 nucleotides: TGTGCCATCAGTCCGACAGGGGGCGCTGGAGAGACCCAGTACTTC.

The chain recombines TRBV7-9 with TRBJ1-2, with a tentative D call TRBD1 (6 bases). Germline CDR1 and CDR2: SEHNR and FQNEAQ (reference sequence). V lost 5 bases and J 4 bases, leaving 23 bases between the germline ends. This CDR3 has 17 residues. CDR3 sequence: CASSPLSSPDRPYGYTF. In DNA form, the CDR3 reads TGTGCCAGCAGCCCACTGTCGTCCCCGGACAGACCCTATGGCTACACCTTC.

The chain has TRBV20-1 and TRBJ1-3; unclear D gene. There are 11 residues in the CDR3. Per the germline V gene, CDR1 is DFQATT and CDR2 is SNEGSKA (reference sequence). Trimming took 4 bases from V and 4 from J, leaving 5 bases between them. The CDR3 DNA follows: TGCAGTGCTACTCGGGGAAACACCATATATTTT. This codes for CSATRGNTIYF.

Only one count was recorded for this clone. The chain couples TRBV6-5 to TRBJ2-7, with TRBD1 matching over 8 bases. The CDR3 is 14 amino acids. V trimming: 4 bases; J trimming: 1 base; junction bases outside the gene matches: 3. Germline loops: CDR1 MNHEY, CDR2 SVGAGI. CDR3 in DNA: TGTGCCAGCAGTTCGGGACAGGTATCCTACGAGCAGTACTTC. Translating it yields CASSSGQVSYEQYF.

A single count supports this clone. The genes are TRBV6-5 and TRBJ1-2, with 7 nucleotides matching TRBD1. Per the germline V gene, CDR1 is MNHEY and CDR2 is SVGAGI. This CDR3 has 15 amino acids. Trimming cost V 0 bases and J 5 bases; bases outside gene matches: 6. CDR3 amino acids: CASSYSEGARYGYTF. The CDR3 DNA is TGTGCCAGCAGTTACTCAGAGGGGGCGCGATATGGCTACACCTTC.

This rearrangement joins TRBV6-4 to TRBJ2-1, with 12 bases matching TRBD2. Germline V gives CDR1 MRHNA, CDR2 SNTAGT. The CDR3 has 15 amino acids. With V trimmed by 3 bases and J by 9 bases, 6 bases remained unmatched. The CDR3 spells CASSDASGGAFEQFF. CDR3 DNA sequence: TGTGCCAGCAGTGATGCTAGCGGGGGGGCCTTTGAGCAGTTCTTC.